This T cell receptor beta chain was found in a study of T cell changes during pregnancy in multiple sclerosis. V shed 0 bases and J 6 bases; nucleotides not matched to a gene: 9. Germline CDR1 and CDR2: SGDLS and YYNGEE. The CDR3 loop spans 17 amino acids. TCRdb's copy holds only in-frame clones and misses some; the assay was immunoSEQ multiplex PCR. The table has approximately 60,000 clones, roughly 93% seen once. The chain links TRBV9 to TRBJ2-1, with 10 bases that match TRBD2. This TCR came from a female donor with multiple sclerosis, enrolled in a pregnancy study. The sequenced sample was peripheral blood, obtained in the second trimester of pregnancy. The CDR3 here is CASSVVGGLAWSNEQFF. In nucleotides, the CDR3 is TGTGCCAGCAGCGTAGTAGGGGGACTAGCGTGGAGCAATGAGCAGTTCTTC.